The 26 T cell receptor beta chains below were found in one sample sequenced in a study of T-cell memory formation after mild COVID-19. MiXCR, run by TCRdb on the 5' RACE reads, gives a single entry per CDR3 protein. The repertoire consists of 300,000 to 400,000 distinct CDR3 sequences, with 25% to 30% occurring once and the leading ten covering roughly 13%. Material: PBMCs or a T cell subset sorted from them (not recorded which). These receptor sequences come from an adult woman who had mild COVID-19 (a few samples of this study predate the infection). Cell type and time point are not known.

In nucleotides, the CDR3 is TGTGCCAGCAGTTTTCCCGGATCAGATACGCAGTATTTT. Translating gives CASSFPGSDTQYF. The chain employs TRBV6-5 and TRBJ2-3; D is undetermined. Per germline, CDR1 MNHEY and CDR2 SVGAGI. Trimming removed 4 bases at V and 4 bases at J, with 9 bases between. The CDR3 spans 13 residues.

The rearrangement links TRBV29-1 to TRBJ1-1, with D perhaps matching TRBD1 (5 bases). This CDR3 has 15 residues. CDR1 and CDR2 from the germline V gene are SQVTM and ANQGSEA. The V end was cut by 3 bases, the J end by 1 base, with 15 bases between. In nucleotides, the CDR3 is TGCAGCGTTGACACCATACTGGGGCCGAACACTGAAGCTTTCTTT. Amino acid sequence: CSVDTILGPNTEAFF.

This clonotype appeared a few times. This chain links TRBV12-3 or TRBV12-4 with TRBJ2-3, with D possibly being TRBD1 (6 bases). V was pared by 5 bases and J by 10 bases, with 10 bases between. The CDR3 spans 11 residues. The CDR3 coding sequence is TGTGCCAGCAGTGGCAGGGGTGCGCAGTATTTT. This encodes CASSGRGAQYF.

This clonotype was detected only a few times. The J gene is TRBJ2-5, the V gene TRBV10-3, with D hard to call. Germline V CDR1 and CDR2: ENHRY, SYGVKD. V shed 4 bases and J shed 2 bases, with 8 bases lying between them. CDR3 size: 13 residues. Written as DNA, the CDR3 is TGTGCCATCAGTGGGACGGTTCAAGAGACCCAGTACTTC. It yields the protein CAISGTVQETQYF.

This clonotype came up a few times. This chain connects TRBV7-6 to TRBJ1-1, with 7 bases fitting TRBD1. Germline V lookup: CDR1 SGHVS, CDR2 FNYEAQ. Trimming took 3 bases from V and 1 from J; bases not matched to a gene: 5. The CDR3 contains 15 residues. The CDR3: CASSFFGTANTEAFF. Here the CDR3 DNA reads TGTGCCAGCAGCTTTTTCGGGACAGCGAACACTGAAGCTTTCTTT. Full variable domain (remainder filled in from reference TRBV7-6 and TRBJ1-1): GAGVSQSPRYKVTKRGQDVALRCDPISGHVSLYWYRQALGQGPEFLTYFNYEAQQDKSGLPNDRFSAERPEGSISTLTIQRTEQRDSAMYRCASSFFGTANTEAFFGQGTRLTVV.

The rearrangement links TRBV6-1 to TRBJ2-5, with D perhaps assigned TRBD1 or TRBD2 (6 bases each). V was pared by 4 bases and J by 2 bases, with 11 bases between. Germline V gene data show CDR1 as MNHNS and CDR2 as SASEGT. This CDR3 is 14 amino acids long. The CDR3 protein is CASSVWGAQETQYF. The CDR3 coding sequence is TGTGCCAGCAGTGTGTGGGGGGCACAAGAGACCCAGTACTTC.

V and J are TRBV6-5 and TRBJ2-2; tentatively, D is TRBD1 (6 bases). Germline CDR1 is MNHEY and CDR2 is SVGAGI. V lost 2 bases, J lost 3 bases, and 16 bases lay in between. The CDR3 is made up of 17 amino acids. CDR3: CASSYPPGQSYTGELFF. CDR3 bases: TGTGCCAGCAGTTACCCCCCGGGACAATCTTACACCGGGGAGCTGTTTTTT.

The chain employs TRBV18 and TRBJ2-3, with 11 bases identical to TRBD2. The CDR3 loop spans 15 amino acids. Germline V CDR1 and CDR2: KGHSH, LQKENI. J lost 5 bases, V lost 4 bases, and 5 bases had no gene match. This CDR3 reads CASSLLTSGEDTQYF. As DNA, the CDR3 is TGTGCCAGCTCACTCCTGACTAGCGGGGAAGATACGCAGTATTTT. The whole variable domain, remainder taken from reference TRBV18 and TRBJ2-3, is NAGVMQNPRHLVRRRGQEARLRCSPMKGHSHVYWYRQLPEEGLKFMVYLQKENIIDESGMPKERFSAEFPKEGPSILRIQQVVRGDSAAYFCASSLLTSGEDTQYFGPGTRLTVL.

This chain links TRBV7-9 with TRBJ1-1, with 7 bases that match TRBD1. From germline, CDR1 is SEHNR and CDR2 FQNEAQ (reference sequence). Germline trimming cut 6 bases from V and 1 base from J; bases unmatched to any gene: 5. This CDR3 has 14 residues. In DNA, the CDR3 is TGTGCCAGCAGAGACAGGGTGGCGAACACTGAAGCTTTCTTT. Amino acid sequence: CASRDRVANTEAFF. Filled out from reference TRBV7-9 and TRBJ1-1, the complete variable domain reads DTGVSQNPRHKITKRGQNVTFRCDPISEHNRLYWYRQTLGQGPEFLTYFQNEAQLEKSRLLSDRFSAERPKGSFSTLEIQRTEQGDSAMYLCASRDRVANTEAFFGQGTRLTVV.

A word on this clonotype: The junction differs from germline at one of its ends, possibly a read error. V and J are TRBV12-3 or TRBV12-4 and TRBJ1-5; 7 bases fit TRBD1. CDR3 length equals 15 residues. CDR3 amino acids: CASSRTGDSNQTQHF. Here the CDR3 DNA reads TGTGCCAGCAGCCGGACAGGAGATAGCAATCAGACCCAGCATTTT.

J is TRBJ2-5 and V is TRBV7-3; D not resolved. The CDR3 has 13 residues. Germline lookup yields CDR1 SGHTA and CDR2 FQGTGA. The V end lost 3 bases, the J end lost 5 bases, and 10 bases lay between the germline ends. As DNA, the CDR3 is TGTGCCAGCAGCTTCGAAAACGGGGAGACCCAGTACTTC. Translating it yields CASSFENGETQYF.

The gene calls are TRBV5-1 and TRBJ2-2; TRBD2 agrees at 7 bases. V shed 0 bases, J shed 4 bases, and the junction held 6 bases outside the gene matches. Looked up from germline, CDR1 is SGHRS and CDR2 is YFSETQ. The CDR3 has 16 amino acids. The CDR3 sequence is CASSLGGPSGTGELFF. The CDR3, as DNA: TGCGCCAGCAGCTTGGGAGGCCCTAGCGGCACCGGGGAGCTGTTTTTT.

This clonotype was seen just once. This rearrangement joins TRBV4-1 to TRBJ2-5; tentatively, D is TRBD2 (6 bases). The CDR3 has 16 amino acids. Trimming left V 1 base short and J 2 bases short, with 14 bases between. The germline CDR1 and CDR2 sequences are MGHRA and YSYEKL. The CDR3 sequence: CASSQGVSGFQETQYF. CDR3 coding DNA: TGCGCCAGCAGCCAAGGCGTTAGCGGCTTTCAAGAGACCCAGTACTTC.

CDR3 sequence: CASSFFTGVRAEAFF. CDR3 nucleotides: TGTGCCAGCAGCTTTTTCACAGGGGTAAGGGCTGAAGCTTTCTTT. The V and J genes are TRBV7-2 and TRBJ1-1; 7 bases are a match to TRBD1. CDR3 length equals 15 residues. In germline, CDR1 is SGHTA, CDR2 FQGNSA. V lost 3 bases and J lost 6; bases outside the gene matches: 10. Complete variable domain (other parts from reference TRBV7-2 and TRBJ1-1): GAGVSQSPSNKVTEKGKDVELRCDPISGHTALYWYRQSLGQGLEFLIYFQGNSAPDKSGLPSDRFSAERTGGSVSTLTIQRTQQEDSAVYLCASSFFTGVRAEAFFGQGTRLTVV.

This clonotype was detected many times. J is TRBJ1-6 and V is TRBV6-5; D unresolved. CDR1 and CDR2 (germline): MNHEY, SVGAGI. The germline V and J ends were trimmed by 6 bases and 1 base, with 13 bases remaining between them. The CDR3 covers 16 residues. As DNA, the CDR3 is TGTGCCAGCAGCCCCGGTCATAGATCCTATAATTCACCCCTCCACTTT. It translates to CASSPGHRSYNSPLHF.

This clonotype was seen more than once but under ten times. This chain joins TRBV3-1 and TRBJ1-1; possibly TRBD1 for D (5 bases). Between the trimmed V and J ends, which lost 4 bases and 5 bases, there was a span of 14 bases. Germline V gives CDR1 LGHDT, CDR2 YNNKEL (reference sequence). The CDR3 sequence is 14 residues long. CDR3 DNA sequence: TGTGCCAGCAGCCCCCTCCCAGGGAGGACTGAAGCTTTCTTT. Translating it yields CASSPLPGRTEAFF.

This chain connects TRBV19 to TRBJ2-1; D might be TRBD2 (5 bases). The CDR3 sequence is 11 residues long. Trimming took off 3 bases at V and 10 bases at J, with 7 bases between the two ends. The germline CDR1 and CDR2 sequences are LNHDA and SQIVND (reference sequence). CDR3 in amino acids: CASSMEAEQFF. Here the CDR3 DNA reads TGTGCCAGTAGTATGGAGGCCGAGCAGTTCTTC.

The CDR3 DNA sequence: TGTGCCAGCAGTTTAGGCCCTTTATTTACCGGGGAGCTGTTTTTT. Translation: CASSLGPLFTGELFF. J is TRBJ2-2 and V is TRBV6-5; D unclear. CDR3 size: 15 residues. The V and J ends lost 4 bases and 5 bases respectively, with 14 bases between them. CDR1 and CDR2 (germline): MNHEY, SVGAGI.

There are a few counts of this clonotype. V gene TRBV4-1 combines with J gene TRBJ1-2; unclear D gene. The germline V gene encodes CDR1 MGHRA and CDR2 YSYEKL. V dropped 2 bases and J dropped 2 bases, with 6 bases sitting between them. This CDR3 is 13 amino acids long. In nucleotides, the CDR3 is TGCGCCAGCAGCCAACGCGAGAACTATGGCTACACCTTC. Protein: CASSQRENYGYTF.

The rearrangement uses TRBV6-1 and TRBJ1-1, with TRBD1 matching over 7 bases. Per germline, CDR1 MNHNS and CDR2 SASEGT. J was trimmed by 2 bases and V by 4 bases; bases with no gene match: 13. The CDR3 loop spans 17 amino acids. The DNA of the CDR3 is TGTGCCAGCAGTGCACCCCGGGGGACAGCCACAAACACTGAAGCTTTCTTT. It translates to CASSAPRGTATNTEAFF.

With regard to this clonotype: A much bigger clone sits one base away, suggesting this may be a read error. CDR3 amino acids: CARSPANTGELFF. CDR3 bases: TGTGCCAGAAGCCCCGCGAACACCGGGGAGCTGTTTTTT. The chain uses TRBV7-9 and TRBJ2-2; D remains ambiguous. This CDR3 spans 13 amino acids. Trimming removed 9 bases from V and 0 bases from J, with 8 bases in between. In germline, CDR1 is SEHNR, CDR2 FQNEAQ (reference sequence).

CDR3 in amino acids: CASSSRGGNYGYTF. The CDR3 bases are TGTGCCAGCAGCTCACGAGGGGGAAACTATGGCTACACCTTC. The chain carries TRBV11-2 and TRBJ1-2; D might be TRBD1 (6 bases). This CDR3 comprises 14 residues. Germline V gives CDR1 SGHAT, CDR2 FQNNGV. The ends were cut back, 4 bases at V and 2 bases at J, with 11 bases in the middle.

CDR3 region: CASSAWTTWGTDTQYF. Here the CDR3 DNA reads TGTGCCAGCAGCGCGTGGACAACCTGGGGCACAGATACGCAGTATTTT. This sequence joins TRBV7-9 and TRBJ2-3, with a weak D call TRBD1 (5 bases). This CDR3 is 16 amino acids long. V gave up 5 bases and J gave up 1 base, with 16 bases separating them. Germline CDR1 is SEHNR and CDR2 is FQNEAQ (reference sequence).

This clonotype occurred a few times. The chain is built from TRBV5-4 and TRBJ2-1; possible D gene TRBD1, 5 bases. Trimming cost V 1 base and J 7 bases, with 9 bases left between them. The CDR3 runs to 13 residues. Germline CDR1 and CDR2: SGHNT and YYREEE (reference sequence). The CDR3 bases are TGTGCCAGCAGCTTGACAGGTGCGAATGAGCAGTTCTTC. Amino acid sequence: CASSLTGANEQFF.

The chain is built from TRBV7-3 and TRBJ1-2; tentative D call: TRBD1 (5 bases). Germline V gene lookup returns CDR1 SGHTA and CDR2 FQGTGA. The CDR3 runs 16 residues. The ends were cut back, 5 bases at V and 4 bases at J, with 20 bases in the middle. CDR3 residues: CASSERPGPASYGYTF. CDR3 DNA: TGTGCCAGCAGCGAACGGCCAGGGCCGGCGAGCTATGGCTACACCTTC.

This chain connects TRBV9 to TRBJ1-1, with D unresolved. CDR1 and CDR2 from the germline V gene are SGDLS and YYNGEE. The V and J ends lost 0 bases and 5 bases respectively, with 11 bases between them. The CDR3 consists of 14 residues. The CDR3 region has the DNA TGTGCCAGCAGCGTAGTAAGTGGGAAAACTGAAGCTTTCTTT. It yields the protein CASSVVSGKTEAFF.